This T cell receptor beta chain was sequenced in a study of cytomegalovirus exposure and HLA in healthy donors. Study outcomes and limitations: A missense variant in DCLRE1C was later tied to TCR beta V- and J-gene trimming. Earlier results showed most TCR beta V segments being productive about 90% or about 30% of the time. Fewer than 200 TCR beta chains were listed as cytomegalovirus-associated.

PCR used 60 Vbeta primers and 13 Jbeta primers. Data came from immunoSEQ multiplex PCR; TCRdb stores just in-frame clones and leaves some out. This table has over 200,000 clones, around 89% appearing once. On this clone: The antigen remains unidentified.

Per germline, CDR1 SGHVS and CDR2 FQNEAQ. The length of the CDR3 is 15 residues. With 0 bases clipped from V and 1 base from J, the junction kept 2 bases outside the gene matches. The chain combines TRBV7-8 with TRBJ2-7, with 8 bases that match TRBD2. The sequencing sample was made of PBMCs. The TCR comes from a woman aged 18 to 35 in good health and CMV-seronegative. This CDR3 reads CASSLAPSGSYEQYF. As DNA, the CDR3 is TGTGCCAGCAGCTTAGCACCTAGCGGGTCCTACGAGCAGTACTTC. The full variable domain, with the rest looked up from reference TRBV7-8 and TRBJ2-7, is GAGVSQSPRYKVAKRGQDVALRCDPISGHVSLFWYQQALGQGPEFLTYFQNEAQLDKSGLPSDRFFAERPEGSVSTLKIQRTQQEDSAVYLCASSLAPSGSYEQYFGPGTRLTVT.